The T cell receptor beta chain under discussion was sequenced for a study of blood T cells in healthy people across ages. Using a J-beta primer mix together with a sample-barcoded 5' primer, a second PCR was run for about 6 to 11 cycles. TCRdb reprocessed the 5' RACE reads via MiXCR and lists one record per CDR3 protein. This sample has around 820,000 distinct CDR3 sequences, with around 25% found just once. The CDR3 runs to 11 residues. Germline V CDR1 and CDR2: MDHEN, SYDVKM. General observations from the study: More naive CD4+ cells and higher diversity were found in long-lived than in aged donors.

The amount of total RNA extracted per sample was at least 5.5 micrograms. With regard to this clonotype: Its target is not known.

The data also belong to a second study, concerning T cells of mothers and their children. As reported in that work: The study obtained over 8 million TCR beta CDR3 reads per mother and 2.5 million to 3.5 million per child.

This clonotype was sampled from a boy between 10 and 17 years old in good health. This sequence joins TRBV28 and TRBJ2-5, with unresolved D. The last part of the DNA fits TRBJ2-7 better; the J call may be wrong. Sequenced sample: blood. The CDR3 nucleotides are TGTGCCAGCAGAAATCCCTACGAGCAGTACTTC. Protein: CASRNPYEQYF.